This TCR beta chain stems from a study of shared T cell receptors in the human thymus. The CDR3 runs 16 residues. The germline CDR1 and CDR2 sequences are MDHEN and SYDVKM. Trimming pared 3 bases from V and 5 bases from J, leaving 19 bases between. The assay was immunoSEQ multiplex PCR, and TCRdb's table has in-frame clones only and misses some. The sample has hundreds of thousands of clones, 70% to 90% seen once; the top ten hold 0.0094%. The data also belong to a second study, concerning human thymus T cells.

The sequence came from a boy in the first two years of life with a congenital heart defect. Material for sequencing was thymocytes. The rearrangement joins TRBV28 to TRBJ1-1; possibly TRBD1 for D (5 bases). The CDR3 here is CASSFHRPPGGTEAFF. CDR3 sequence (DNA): TGTGCCAGCAGTTTCCACAGGCCCCCCGGTGGGACTGAAGCTTTCTTT.